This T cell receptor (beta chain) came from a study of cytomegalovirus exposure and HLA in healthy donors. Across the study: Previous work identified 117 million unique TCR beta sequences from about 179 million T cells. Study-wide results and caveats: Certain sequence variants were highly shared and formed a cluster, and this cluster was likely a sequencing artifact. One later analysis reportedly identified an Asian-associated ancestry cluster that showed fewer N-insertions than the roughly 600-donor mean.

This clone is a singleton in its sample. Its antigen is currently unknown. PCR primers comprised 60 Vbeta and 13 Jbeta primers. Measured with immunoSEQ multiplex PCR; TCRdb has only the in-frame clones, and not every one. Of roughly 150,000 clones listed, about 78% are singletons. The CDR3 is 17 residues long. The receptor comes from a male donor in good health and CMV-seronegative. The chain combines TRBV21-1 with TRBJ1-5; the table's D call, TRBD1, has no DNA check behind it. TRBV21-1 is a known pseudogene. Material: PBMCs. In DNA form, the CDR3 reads TGTGCCAGCAGCACTTACAGGAGGACAGGTTTCAATCAGCCCCAGCATTTT. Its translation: CASSTYRRTGFNQPQHF.